This T cell receptor beta chain came from a study of blood T cell repertoires in COVID-19. Deletions cut 5 bases from V and 0 bases from J, with 13 bases between. This CDR3 has 15 amino acids. The germline V gene encodes CDR1 SGHTA and CDR2 FQGNSA. Some clones are missing from TCRdb's copy, which holds only in-frame ones; the method was immunoSEQ multiplex PCR. The profile shows under 200,000 clones, approximately 89% of them singletons. The sequenced sample was PBMCs or T cells enriched from blood (not recorded which). V is TRBV7-2 and J is TRBJ1-1; TRBD1 is a possible D gene (6 bases). The TCR sequence derives from a woman aged 18-30 years who had recovered from COVID-19. CDR3 DNA sequence: TGTGCCAGCAGCAAGAGGGGACAACTGAACACTGAAGCTTTCTTT. It codes for CASSKRGQLNTEAFF.